The TCR beta chain under discussion was sequenced for a study of T-cell reconstitution after alpha-beta-depleted transplantation in children. Unique molecular identifiers were built into the TCRbeta library. TCRdb re-analysed the PCR reads in MiXCR, keeping a single row per CDR3 protein. Here the sample spans 200,000 to 250,000 distinct CDR3 sequences, around 8.9% being singletons. This clonotype was observed a handful of times. Looked up from germline, CDR1 is SGHDT and CDR2 is YYEEEE. The V and J ends lost 4 bases and 0 bases respectively, with 8 bases between them. This CDR3 is built from 14 residues.

The clonotype comes from a human donor who donated a stem cell graft to a child with SCID. The material was PBMCs from the stem cell graft donor, obtained from the stem cell graft. V and J are TRBV5-6 and TRBJ1-5; D ambiguous. The CDR3 spells CASSRSISNQPQHF. The CDR3 DNA is TGTGCCAGCAGCAGATCAATTAGCAATCAGCCCCAGCATTTT.